The rows below give T cell receptor beta chains drawn from one sample of a study of shared clonotypes between healthy human individuals. Data came from immunoSEQ multiplex PCR; TCRdb stores just in-frame clones and leaves some out. The table includes 600,000 to 750,000 clones, about nine tenths detected once. The specimen was memory CD8+ T cells from PBMCs. The receptor set was obtained from a man aged 18 to 29 in good health. Some clones in this sample may be carry-over from other donors' samples. CDR3s include the opening cysteine and the closing phenylalanine or tryptophan. Fields, in order: clone size, D gene, V gene, J gene, CDR3 protein, CDR3 DNA. A D gene is named only where the DNA matches it firmly. Clone size is stated in some rows and not others, as once, few, many or a class when expanded.

>.|TRBD2|TRBV7-2|TRBJ2-1
CASSYTGGSYNEQFF
TGTGCCAGCAGTTATACGGGAGGTTCCTACAATGAGCAGTTCTTC
>.|TRBD2|TRBV6-1|TRBJ2-3
CASSVPAGGPDSPYF
TGTGCCAGCAGTGTCCCAGCGGGAGGGCCGGATAGCCCCTATTTT
>once|.|TRBV27|TRBJ2-7
CASGLGPMSYEQYF
TGTGCCAGCGGGTTAGGCCCTATGTCCTACGAGCAGTACTTC
>.|.|TRBV18|TRBJ2-5
CASSPGRGETQYF
TGTGCCAGCTCACCAGGTCGGGGAGAGACCCAGTACTTC
>.|.|TRBV7-9|TRBJ2-1
CASSLASPGNEQFF
TGTGCCAGCAGCTTAGCGTCCCCGGGAAATGAGCAGTTCTTC
>.|.|TRBV19|TRBJ2-1
CASSIGGRTYNEQFF
TGTGCCAGTAGTATAGGGGGTAGGACCTACAATGAGCAGTTCTTC
>.|.|TRBV10-3|TRBJ2-2
CAIRTDFPNTGELFF
TGTGCCATCAGAACAGATTTTCCGAACACCGGGGAGCTGTTTTTT
>.|TRBD2|TRBV7-6|TRBJ2-2
CASSLGLAGATGELFF
TGTGCCAGCAGCTTGGGACTAGCGGGGGCCACCGGGGAGCTGTTTTTT
>.|.|TRBV5-4|TRBJ1-2
CASSSQDYYGYTF
TGTGCCAGCAGCTCACAGGATTACTATGGCTACACCTTC
>once|.|TRBV11-2|TRBJ2-7
CASSLFRSYEQYF
TGTGCCAGCAGCTTGTTCCGTTCCTACGAGCAGTACTTC
>.|TRBD2|TRBV28|TRBJ2-2
CASSLAGGSGELFF
TGTGCCAGCAGTTTAGCGGGAGGGAGCGGGGAGCTGTTTTTT
>once|.|TRBV9|TRBJ2-1
CASSVSPHEQFF
TGTGCCAGCAGCGTCTCCCCCCATGAGCAGTTCTTC
>.|.|TRBV4-1|TRBJ2-2
CASRPGTNGELFF
TGCGCCAGCAGACCCGGGACGAACGGGGAGCTGTTTTTT
>few|TRBD1|TRBV28|TRBJ1-2
CASSAGQGGGYTF
TGTGCCAGCAGTGCGGGACAGGGCGGTGGCTACACCTTC
>.|.|TRBV6-5|TRBJ2-7
CASSYSIGQTSYEQYF
TGTGCCAGCAGTTACTCGATCGGGCAGACCTCCTACGAGCAGTACTTC
>.|.|TRBV9|TRBJ2-2
CASSVEGNTGELFF
TGTGCCAGCAGCGTAGAAGGGAACACCGGGGAGCTGTTTTTT
>.|.|TRBV19|TRBJ1-5
CASSDPQESSNQPQHF
TGTGCCAGTAGTGACCCACAGGAGAGTAGCAATCAGCCCCAGCATTTT
>.|TRBD1|TRBV28|TRBJ1-6
CASSPGGYNSPLHF
TGTGCCAGCAGCCCAGGGGGCTATAATTCACCCCTCCACTTT
>.|TRBD2|TRBV28|TRBJ2-5
CASSPRVRTSGRAVETQYF
TGTGCCAGCAGCCCTAGGGTCCGGACTAGCGGGAGGGCCGTCGAGACCCAGTACTTC
>.|.|TRBV11-2|TRBJ2-1
CASSFYNEQFF
TGTGCCAGCAGCTTCTACAATGAGCAGTTCTTC
>.|.|TRBV4-1|TRBJ2-7
CASSQEAGSSYEQYF
TGCGCCAGCAGCCAAGAGGCAGGGTCGTCCTACGAGCAGTACTTC
>.|TRBD1|TRBV7-8|TRBJ2-7
CASSLADRAYEQYF
TGTGCCAGCAGCTTAGCGGACAGGGCCTACGAGCAGTACTTC
>.|.|TRBV4-1|TRBJ1-3
CASSQDAGSAGNTIYF
TGCGCCAGCAGCCAAGATGCAGGCTCCGCTGGAAACACCATATATTTT
>few|.|TRBV30|TRBJ1-1
CAWRDHRNTEAFF
TGTGCCTGGAGGGATCACCGGAACACTGAAGCTTTCTTT
>.|.|TRBV5-1|TRBJ2-5
CASSLGAPGETQYF
TGCGCCAGCAGCTTGGGGGCCCCCGGGGAGACCCAGTACTTC
>.|.|TRBV14|TRBJ1-2
CASSPRGLHGYTF
TGTGCCAGCAGCCCAAGAGGGTTGCATGGCTACACCTTC
>.|.|TRBV5-4|TRBJ2-7
CASSLGLGSAYEQYF
TGTGCCAGCAGCTTGGGTTTAGGCAGCGCTTACGAGCAGTACTTC
>.|.|TRBV27|TRBJ2-7
CASTTNRGTINYEQYF
TGTGCCAGCACCACAAACCGGGGGACAATAAACTACGAGCAGTACTTC
>.|TRBD2|TRBV9|TRBJ2-2
CASSVESGSWQTGELFF
TGTGCCAGCAGCGTAGAAAGCGGGAGTTGGCAAACCGGGGAGCTGTTTTTT
>.|.|TRBV5-1|TRBJ2-7
CASSLITAYEQYF
TGCGCCAGCAGCCTCATAACAGCGTACGAGCAGTACTTC
>.|TRBD1|TRBV28|TRBJ1-2
CASSLLGQEVGGYTF
TGTGCCAGCAGTTTACTGGGACAGGAGGTCGGTGGCTACACCTTC
>.|.|TRBV5-6|TRBJ2-7
CASSWGGYSYEQYF
TGTGCCAGCAGCTGGGGCGGCTACTCCTACGAGCAGTACTTC
>.|TRBD1|TRBV11-1|TRBJ2-1
CASSPGGRRSYNEQFF
TGTGCCAGCAGCCCAGGGGGAAGAAGGTCCTACAATGAGCAGTTCTTC
>.|TRBD1|TRBV19|TRBJ1-2
CASRPLGGRVNYGYTF
TGTGCCAGTAGACCGTTAGGGGGCCGGGTCAACTATGGCTACACCTTC
>.|TRBD2|TRBV25-1|TRBJ2-1
CASSGLASAYNEQFF
TGTGCCAGCAGTGGACTAGCGAGCGCCTACAATGAGCAGTTCTTC
>.|.|TRBV10-3|TRBJ2-7
CAISEGVSYEQYF
TGTGCCATCAGTGAGGGAGTTTCCTACGAGCAGTACTTC
>.|TRBD1|TRBV9|TRBJ1-2
CASNVGTADYGYTF
TGTGCCAGCAACGTTGGGACAGCCGATTATGGCTACACCTTC
>.|TRBD1|TRBV7-9|TRBJ2-1
CAEGGQGTYNEQFF
TGTGCCGAGGGCGGACAGGGTACCTACAATGAGCAGTTCTTC
>.|.|TRBV25-1|TRBJ1-3
CASSDRLFSGNTIYF
TGTGCCAGCAGTGACAGGCTTTTCTCTGGAAACACCATATATTTT
>.|TRBD1|TRBV7-6|TRBJ2-7
CASSSGGQGIPYEQYF
TGTGCCAGCAGCTCCGGGGGACAGGGGATCCCTTACGAGCAGTACTTC
>once|.|TRBV6-5|TRBJ1-3
CASSPDESSGNTIYF
TGTGCCAGCAGTCCTGACGAGAGCTCTGGAAACACCATATATTTT
>.|TRBD2|TRBV19|TRBJ2-7
CASSIGLAGVSSSYEQYF
TGTGCCAGTAGTATCGGACTAGCGGGAGTATCCTCCTCCTACGAGCAGTACTTC
>.|.|TRBV11-1|TRBJ2-7
CASSLVTTKSYEQYF
TGTGCCAGCAGCTTAGTAACCACCAAATCCTACGAGCAGTACTTC
>.|.|TRBV27|TRBJ2-3
CASSFLVDSGPDTQYF
TGTGCCAGCAGTTTTCTCGTGGACTCAGGGCCAGATACGCAGTATTTT
>.|TRBD2|TRBV7-2|TRBJ2-7
CASSQPTSGEQYF
TGTGCCAGCAGCCAACCGACTAGCGGGGAGCAGTACTTC
>.|TRBD2|TRBV11-2|TRBJ2-1
CASSHRGGSSYNEQFF
TGTGCCAGCAGCCACAGAGGCGGGAGCTCCTACAATGAGCAGTTCTTC
>.|.|TRBV19|TRBJ1-2
CASSIAVEQIYGYTF
TGTGCCAGTAGTATAGCGGTGGAACAGATCTATGGCTACACCTTC
>once|.|TRBV7-2|TRBJ2-1
CASSLRGAGYNEQFF
TGTGCCAGCAGCTTGAGGGGCGCGGGGTACAATGAGCAGTTCTTC
>.|TRBD1|TRBV28|TRBJ2-7
CASSLGAGGGEQYF
TGTGCCAGCAGTTTAGGCGCAGGGGGCGGCGAGCAGTACTTC
>.|TRBD2|TRBV9|TRBJ2-5
CASSVVAGGRGETQYF
TGTGCCAGCAGCGTAGTTGCGGGAGGGCGTGGAGAGACCCAGTACTTC
>.|.|TRBV7-9|TRBJ1-2
CASKPRDIAYSNYGYTF
TGTGCCAGCAAACCCCGGGACATAGCTTATTCTAACTATGGCTACACCTTC
>.|TRBD1|TRBV27|TRBJ2-5
CASSPDAGQGVVETQYF
TGTGCCAGCAGTCCCGACGCCGGTCAGGGGGTGGTAGAGACCCAGTACTTC
>.|TRBD1|TRBV7-9|TRBJ2-5
CASSLQGVLAKETQYF
TGTGCCAGCAGCTTACAGGGGGTATTGGCCAAAGAGACCCAGTACTTC
>.|.|TRBV27|TRBJ1-4
CASSLYTLGSREKLFF
TGTGCCAGCAGTTTATATACTCTGGGCTCGAGAGAAAAACTGTTTTTT
>.|.|TRBV28|TRBJ2-7
CASSSPRGEPGGYEQYF
TGTGCCAGCAGTTCTCCAAGGGGGGAACCTGGAGGCTACGAGCAGTACTTC
>.|TRBD1|TRBV5-4|TRBJ2-5
CASSSYISGQGRGTQYF
TGTGCCAGCAGCTCCTACATATCCGGACAGGGTCGGGGGACCCAGTACTTC
>.|.|TRBV27|TRBJ2-1
CASSSGFADDEQFF
TGTGCCAGCAGTTCCGGTTTCGCAGACGATGAGCAGTTCTTC
>.|.|TRBV7-3|TRBJ1-5
CASRVGGRGNQPQHF
TGTGCCAGCAGGGTAGGGGGTCGCGGCAATCAGCCCCAGCATTTT
>.|TRBD1|TRBV14|TRBJ1-2
CASSQEIRTGVGYTF
TGTGCCAGCAGCCAAGAAATTCGGACAGGGGTTGGCTACACCTTC